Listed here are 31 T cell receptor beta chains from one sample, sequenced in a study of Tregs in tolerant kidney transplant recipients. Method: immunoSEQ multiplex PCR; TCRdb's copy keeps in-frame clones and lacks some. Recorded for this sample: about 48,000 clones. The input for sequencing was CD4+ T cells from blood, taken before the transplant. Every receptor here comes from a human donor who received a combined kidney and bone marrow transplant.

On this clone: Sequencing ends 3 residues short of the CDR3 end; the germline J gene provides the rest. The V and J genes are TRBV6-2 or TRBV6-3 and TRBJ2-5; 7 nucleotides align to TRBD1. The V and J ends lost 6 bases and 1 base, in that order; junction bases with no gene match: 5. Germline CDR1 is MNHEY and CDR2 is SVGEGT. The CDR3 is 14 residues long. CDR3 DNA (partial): TGTGCCAGCAGACCGGGACAGCGCCAAGAGACC. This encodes CASRPGQRQET. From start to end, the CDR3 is CASRPGQRQETQYF.

CDR3 DNA, as far as it was read: TGTGCCAGCAGCTTAAGTCAGGGATCAGGGGGC. Amino acids: CASSLSQGSGG. The CDR3 reads in full as CASSLSQGSGGYTF. This chain links TRBV7-9 with TRBJ1-2, with a possible D match to TRBD1 (5 bases). Read data end 3 residues before the CDR3 end; the end is taken from the germline J gene. Per the germline V gene, CDR1 is SEHNR and CDR2 is FQNEAQ (reference sequence). The CDR3 covers 14 residues.

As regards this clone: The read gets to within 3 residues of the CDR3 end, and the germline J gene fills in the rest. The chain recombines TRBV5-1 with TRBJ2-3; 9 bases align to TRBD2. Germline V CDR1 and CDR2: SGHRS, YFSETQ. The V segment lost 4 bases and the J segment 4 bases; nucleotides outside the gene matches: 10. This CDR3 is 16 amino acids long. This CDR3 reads CASSPVSGSPSDTQYF. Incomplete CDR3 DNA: TGCGCCAGCAGCCCGGTTAGCGGGAGTCCCTCAGATACG.

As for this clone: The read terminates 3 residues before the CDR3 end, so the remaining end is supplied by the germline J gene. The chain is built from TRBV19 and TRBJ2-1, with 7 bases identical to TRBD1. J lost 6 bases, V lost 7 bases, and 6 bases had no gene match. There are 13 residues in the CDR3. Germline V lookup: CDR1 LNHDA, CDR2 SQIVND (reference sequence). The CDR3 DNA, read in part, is TGTGCCAGTATGGGGACAGTTACCAATGAG. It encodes CASMGTVTNE. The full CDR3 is CASMGTVTNEQFF.

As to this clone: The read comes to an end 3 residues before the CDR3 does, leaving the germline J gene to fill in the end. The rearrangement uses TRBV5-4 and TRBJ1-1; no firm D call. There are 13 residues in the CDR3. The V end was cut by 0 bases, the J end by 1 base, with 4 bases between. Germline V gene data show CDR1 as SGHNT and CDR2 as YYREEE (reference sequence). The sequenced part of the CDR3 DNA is TGTGCCAGCAGCTTGGAGCCGAACACTGAA. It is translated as CASSLEPNTE. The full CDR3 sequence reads CASSLEPNTEAFF.

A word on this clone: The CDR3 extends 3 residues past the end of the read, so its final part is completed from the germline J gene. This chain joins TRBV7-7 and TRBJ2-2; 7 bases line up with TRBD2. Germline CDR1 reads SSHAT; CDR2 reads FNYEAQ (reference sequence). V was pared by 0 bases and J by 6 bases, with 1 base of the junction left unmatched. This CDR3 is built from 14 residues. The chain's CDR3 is CASSLAAGAGELFF. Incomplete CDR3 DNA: TGTGCCAGCAGCTTAGCGGCGGGAGCCGGGGAG.

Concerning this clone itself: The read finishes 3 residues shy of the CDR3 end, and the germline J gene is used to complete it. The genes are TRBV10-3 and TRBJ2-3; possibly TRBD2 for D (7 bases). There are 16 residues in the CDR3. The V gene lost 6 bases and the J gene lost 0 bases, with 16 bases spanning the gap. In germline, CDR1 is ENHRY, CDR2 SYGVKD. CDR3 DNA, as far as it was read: TGTGCCATCAGGGGGGGGGCCGGGACCAGCACAGATACG. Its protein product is CAIRGGAGTSTDT. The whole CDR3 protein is CAIRGGAGTSTDTQYF.

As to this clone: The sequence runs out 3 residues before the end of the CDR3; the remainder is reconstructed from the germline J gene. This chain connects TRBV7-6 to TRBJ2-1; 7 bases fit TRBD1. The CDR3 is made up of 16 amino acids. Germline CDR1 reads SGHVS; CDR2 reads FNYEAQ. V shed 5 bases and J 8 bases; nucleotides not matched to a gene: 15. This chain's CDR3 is CASSTTPDREGDEQFF. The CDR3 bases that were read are TGTGCCAGCAGCACAACCCCCGACAGGGAAGGGGATGAG.

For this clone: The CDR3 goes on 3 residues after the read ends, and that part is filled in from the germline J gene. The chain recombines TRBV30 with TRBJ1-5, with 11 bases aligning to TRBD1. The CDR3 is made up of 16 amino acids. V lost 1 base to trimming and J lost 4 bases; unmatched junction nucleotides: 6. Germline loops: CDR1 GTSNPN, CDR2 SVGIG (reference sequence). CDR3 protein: CAWSAHGQGANQPQHF. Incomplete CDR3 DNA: TGTGCCTGGAGTGCCCACGGACAGGGGGCGAATCAGCCC.

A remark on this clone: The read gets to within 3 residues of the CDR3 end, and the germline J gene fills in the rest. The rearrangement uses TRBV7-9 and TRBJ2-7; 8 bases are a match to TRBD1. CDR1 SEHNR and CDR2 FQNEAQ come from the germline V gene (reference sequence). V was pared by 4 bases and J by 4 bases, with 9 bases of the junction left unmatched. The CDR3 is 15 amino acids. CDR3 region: CASSSQDRTGYEQYF. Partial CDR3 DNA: TGTGCCAGCAGCTCCCAGGACCGGACAGGGTACGAG.

The CDR3 here is CASSSLPGSGANVLTF. The CDR3 bases that were read are TGTGCCAGCAGTAGCCTCCCAGGGTCCGGGGCCAACGTC. The rearrangement uses TRBV6-4 and TRBJ2-6, with a possible D match to TRBD1 (5 bases). The read falls 3 residues short of the CDR3 end, and the missing part is taken from the germline J gene. V gave up 5 bases and J gave up 4 bases, with 15 bases separating them. The CDR3 runs to 16 residues. Germline V CDR1 and CDR2: MRHNA, SNTAGT.

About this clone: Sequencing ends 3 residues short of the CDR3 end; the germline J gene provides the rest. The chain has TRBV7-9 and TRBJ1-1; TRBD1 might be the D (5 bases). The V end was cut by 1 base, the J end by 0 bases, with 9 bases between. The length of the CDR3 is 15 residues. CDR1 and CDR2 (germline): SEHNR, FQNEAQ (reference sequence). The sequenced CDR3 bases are TGTGCCAGCAGCTTAGGCAGACAGTTGAACACTGAA. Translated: CASSLGRQLNTE. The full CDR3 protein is CASSLGRQLNTEAFF.

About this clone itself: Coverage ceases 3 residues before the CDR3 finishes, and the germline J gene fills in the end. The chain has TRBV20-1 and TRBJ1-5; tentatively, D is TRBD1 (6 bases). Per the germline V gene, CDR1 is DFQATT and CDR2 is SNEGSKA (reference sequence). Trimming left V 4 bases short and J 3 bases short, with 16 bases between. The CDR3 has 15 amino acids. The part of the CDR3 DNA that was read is TGCAGTGCTAACGAACAGGGTTTTTACAATCAGCCC. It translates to CSANEQGFYNQP. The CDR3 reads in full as CSANEQGFYNQPQHF.

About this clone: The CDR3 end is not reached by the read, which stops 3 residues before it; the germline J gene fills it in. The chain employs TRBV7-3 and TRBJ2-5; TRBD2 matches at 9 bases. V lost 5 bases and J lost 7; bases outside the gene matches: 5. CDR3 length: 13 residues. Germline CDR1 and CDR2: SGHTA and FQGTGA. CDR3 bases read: TGTGCCAGCAGCCAGCGGGGGGACGGGACC. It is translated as CASSQRGDGT. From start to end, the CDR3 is CASSQRGDGTQYF.

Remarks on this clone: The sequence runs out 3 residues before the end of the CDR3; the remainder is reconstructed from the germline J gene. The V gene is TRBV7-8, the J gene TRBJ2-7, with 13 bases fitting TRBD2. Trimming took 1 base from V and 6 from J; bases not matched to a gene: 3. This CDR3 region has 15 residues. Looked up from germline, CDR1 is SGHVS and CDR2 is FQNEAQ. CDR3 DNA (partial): TGTGCCAGCAGCTTAGGGACTAGCGGGAGTAGCGAG. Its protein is CASSLGTSGSSE. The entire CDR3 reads CASSLGTSGSSEQYF. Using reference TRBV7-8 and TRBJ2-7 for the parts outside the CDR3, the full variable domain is GAGVSQSPRYKVAKRGQDVALRCDPISGHVSLFWYQQALGQGPEFLTYFQNEAQLDKSGLPSDRFFAERPEGSVSTLKIQRTQQEDSAVYLCASSLGTSGSSEQYFGPGTRLTVT.

The sequenced CDR3 bases are TGTGCCAGCAGCTTAATCGGGGACAGCTTATCGGGC. It yields the protein CASSLIGDSLSG. In full, the CDR3 reads CASSLIGDSLSGYTF. This rearrangement joins TRBV7-9 to TRBJ1-2; 7 bases are a match to TRBD1. The CDR3 goes on 3 residues after the read ends, and that part is filled in from the germline J gene. The CDR3 is made up of 15 amino acids. Per the germline V gene, CDR1 is SEHNR and CDR2 is FQNEAQ (reference sequence).

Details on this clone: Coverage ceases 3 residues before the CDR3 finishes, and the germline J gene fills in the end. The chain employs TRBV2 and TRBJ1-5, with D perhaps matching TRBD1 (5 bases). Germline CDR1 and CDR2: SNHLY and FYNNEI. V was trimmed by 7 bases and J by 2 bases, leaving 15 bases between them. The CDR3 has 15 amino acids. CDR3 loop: CASTPTGVGNQPQHF. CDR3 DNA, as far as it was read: TGTGCCAGCACCCCTACAGGAGTTGGCAATCAGCCC.

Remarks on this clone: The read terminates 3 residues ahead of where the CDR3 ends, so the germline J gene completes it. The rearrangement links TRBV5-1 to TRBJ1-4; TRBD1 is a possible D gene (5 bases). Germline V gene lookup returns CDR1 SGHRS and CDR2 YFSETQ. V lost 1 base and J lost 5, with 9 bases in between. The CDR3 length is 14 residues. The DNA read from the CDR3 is TGCGCCAGCAGCTTGACAGGAGAGAATGAAAAA. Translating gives CASSLTGENEK. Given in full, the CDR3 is CASSLTGENEKLFF.

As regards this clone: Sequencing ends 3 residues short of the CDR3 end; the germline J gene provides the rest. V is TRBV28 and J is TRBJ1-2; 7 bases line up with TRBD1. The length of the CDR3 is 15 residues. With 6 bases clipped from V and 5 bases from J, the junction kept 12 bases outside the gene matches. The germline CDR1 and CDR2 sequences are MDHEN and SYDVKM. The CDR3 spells CASSQGTAKTYGYTF. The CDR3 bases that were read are TGTGCCAGCAGCCAAGGGACAGCCAAGACGTATGGC.

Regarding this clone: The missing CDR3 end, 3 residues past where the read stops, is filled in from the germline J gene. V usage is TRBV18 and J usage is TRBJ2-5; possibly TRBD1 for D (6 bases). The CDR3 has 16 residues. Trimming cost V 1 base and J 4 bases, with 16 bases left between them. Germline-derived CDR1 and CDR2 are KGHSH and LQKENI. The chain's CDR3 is CASSPLPDSRGETQYF. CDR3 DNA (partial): TGTGCCAGCTCACCACTTCCGGACAGCAGGGGAGAGACC. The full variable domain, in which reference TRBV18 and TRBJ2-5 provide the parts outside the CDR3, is NAGVMQNPRHLVRRRGQEARLRCSPMKGHSHVYWYRQLPEEGLKFMVYLQKENIIDESGMPKERFSAEFPKEGPSILRIQQVVRGDSAAYFCASSPLPDSRGETQYFGPGTRLLVL.

CDR3 DNA, as far as it was read: TGTGCCAGCAGCCACAGGGAAGTCACAGATACG. This sequence encodes CASSHREVTDT. The full-length CDR3 reads as CASSHREVTDTQYF. The chain links TRBV7-9 to TRBJ2-3, with D possibly TRBD1 on 6 matching bases. Read sequence stops 3 residues before the CDR3 end, and the germline J gene provides the missing end. V lost 5 bases and J lost 2, with 11 bases in between. CDR3 length: 14 amino acids. Germline V gives CDR1 SEHNR, CDR2 FQNEAQ (reference sequence).

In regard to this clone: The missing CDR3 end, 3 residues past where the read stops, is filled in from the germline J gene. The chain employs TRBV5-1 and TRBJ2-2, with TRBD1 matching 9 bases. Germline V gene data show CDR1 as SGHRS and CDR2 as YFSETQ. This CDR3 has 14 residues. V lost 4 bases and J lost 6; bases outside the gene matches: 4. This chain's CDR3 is CASSTGQGPGELFF. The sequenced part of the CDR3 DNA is TGCGCCAGCAGCACCGGACAGGGGCCCGGGGAG.

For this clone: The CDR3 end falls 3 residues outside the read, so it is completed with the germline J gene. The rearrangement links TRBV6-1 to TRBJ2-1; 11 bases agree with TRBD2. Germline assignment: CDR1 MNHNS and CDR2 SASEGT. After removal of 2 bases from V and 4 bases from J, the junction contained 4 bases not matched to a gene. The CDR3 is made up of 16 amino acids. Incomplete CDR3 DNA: TGTGCCAGCAGTGAAACGCTAGCGGGAGGATACAATGAG. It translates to CASSETLAGGYNE. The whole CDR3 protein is CASSETLAGGYNEQFF.

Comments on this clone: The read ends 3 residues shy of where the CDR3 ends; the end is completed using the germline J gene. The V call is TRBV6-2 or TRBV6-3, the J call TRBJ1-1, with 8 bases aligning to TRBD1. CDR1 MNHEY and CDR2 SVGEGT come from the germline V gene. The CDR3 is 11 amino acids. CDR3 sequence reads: CASSWDREAFF. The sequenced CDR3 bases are TGTGCCAGCAGCTGGGACAGGGAA.

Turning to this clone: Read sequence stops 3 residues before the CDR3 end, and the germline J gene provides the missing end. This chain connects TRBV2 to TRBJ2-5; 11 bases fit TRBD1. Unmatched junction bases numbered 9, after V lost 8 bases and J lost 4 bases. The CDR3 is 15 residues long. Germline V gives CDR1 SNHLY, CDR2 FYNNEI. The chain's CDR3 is CASSDRGLVGETQYF. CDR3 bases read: TGTGCCAGCTCGGACAGGGGGCTAGTAGGAGAGACC. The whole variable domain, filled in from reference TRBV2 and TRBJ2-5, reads EPEVTQTPSHQVTQMGQEVILRCVPISNHLYFYWYRQILGQKVEFLVSFYNNEISEKSEIFDDQFSVERPDGSNFTLKIRSTKLEDSAMYFCASSDRGLVGETQYFGPGTRLLVL.

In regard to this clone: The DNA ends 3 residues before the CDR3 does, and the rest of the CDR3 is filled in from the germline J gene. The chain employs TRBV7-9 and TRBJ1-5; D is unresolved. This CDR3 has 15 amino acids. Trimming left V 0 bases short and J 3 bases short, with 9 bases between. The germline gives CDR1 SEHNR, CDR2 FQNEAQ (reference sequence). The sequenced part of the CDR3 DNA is TGTGCCAGCAGCTTAGCGGGCGAAAACAATCAGCCC. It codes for CASSLAGENNQP. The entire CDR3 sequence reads CASSLAGENNQPQHF.

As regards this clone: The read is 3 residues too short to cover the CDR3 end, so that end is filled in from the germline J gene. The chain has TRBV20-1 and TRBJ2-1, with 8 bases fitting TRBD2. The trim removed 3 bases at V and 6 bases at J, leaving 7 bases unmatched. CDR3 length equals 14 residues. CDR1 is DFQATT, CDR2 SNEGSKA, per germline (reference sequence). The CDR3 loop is CSARKQAGVNEQFF. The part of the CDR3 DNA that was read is TGCAGTGCTAGGAAACAAGCGGGAGTCAATGAG.

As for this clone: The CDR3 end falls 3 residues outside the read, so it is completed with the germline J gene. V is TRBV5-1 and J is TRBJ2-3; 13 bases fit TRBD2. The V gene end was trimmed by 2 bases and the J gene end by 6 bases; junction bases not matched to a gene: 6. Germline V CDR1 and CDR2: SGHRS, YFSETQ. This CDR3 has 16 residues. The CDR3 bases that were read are TGCGCCAGCAGCTTCGGACTAGCGGGAGAAGAGGATACG. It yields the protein CASSFGLAGEEDT. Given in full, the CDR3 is CASSFGLAGEEDTQYF.

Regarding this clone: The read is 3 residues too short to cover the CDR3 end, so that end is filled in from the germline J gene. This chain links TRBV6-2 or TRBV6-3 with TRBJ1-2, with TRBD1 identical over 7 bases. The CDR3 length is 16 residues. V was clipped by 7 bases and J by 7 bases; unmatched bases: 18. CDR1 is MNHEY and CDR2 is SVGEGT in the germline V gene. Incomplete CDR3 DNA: TGTGCCAGCACCCCGGGACAAGAGACAGGGTTACGTGGC. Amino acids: CASTPGQETGLRG. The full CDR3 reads CASTPGQETGLRGYTF.

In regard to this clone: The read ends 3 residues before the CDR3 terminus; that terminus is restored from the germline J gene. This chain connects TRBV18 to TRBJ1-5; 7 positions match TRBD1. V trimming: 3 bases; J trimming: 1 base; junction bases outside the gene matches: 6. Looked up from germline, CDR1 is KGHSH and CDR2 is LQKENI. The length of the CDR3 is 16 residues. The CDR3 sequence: CASSPRQGDSNQPQHF. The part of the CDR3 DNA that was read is TGTGCCAGCTCACCTCGCCAGGGGGACAGCAATCAGCCC.

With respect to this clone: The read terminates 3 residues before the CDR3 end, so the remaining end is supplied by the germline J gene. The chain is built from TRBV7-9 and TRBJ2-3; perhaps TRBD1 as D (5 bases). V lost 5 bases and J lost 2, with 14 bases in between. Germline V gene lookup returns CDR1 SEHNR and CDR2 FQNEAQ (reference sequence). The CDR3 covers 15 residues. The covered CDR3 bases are TGTGCCAGCAGCATAAGACAGTCGATCACAGATACG. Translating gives CASSIRQSITDT. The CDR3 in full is CASSIRQSITDTQYF.